The clone carrying this TCR beta chain showed up many times. The target antigen is unknown. Time point here: patch test 2, 6 weeks after DPC sensitization. As for treatment: therapeutic diphenylcyclopropenone sensitization with weekly scalp DPC. The sample comes from a study of human T cells and chemical hapten exposure. Study-wide findings and caveats: No change in TCRs above 1 in 1000 frequency was produced by DPC sensitization. There were significantly more large CDR3 similarity clusters among expanded TCRs than among controls.

MiXCR, run by TCRdb on the RACE reads, gives a single entry per CDR3 protein. The repertoire holds 70,000 to 95,000 distinct CDR3 sequences, with 6.5% to 8% as singletons. After removal of 6 bases from V and 2 bases from J, the junction contained 11 bases not matched to a gene. The CDR3 has 15 amino acids. Germline V gene lookup returns CDR1 SQVTM and CDR2 ANQGSEA. Specimen: whole blood, collected in connection with sensitization to the hapten diphenylcyclopropenone (DPC). The sequence was collected from a woman younger than 45 with alopecia areata. Some clones in this sample may be carry-over from other donors' samples. The rearrangement links TRBV29-1 to TRBJ1-1, with 8 bases identical to TRBD1. The CDR3 DNA follows: TGCAGCGTCCCAACCGGGACAGGACCTAACACTGAAGCTTTCTTT. The encoded protein is CSVPTGTGPNTEAFF.